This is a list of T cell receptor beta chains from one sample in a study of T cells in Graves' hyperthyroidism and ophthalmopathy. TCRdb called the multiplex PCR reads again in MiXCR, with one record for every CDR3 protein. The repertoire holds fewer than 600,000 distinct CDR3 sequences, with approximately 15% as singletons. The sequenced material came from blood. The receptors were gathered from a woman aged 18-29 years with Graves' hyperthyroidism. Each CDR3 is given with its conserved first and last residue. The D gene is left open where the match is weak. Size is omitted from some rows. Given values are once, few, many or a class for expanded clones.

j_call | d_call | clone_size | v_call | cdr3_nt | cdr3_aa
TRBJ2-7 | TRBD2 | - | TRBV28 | TGTGCCAGCAGTTTTCTACTAGCGGGACCGACCAGCTCCTACGAGCAGTACTTC | CASSFLLAGPTSSYEQYF
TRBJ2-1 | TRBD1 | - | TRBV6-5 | TGTGCCAGCAGTTACTCGGTCCCAGGGGGCCCCCGCAATGAGCAGTTCTTC | CASSYSVPGGPRNEQFF
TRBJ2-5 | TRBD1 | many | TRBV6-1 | TGTGCCAGCAGCCGGTGGGACAGGGAGACCCAGTACTTC | CASSRWDRETQYF
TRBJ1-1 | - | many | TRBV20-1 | TGCAGTGCTAGAGATCTCGGACATGATATGAACACTGAAGCTTTCTTT | CSARDLGHDMNTEAFF
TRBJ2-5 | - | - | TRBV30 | TGTGCCAGTAGTATCCTGACCCCCGGAGAGACCCAGTACTTC | CASSILTPGETQYF
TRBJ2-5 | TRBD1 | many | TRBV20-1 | TGCAGTGCTAGAACTACAGGGGCTTGGGAGACCCAGTACTTC | CSARTTGAWETQYF
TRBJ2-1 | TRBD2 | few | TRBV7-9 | TGTGCCAGCAGCGGGGGGAATAGCGGGAGCTCCTACAATGAGCAGTTCTTC | CASSGGNSGSSYNEQFF
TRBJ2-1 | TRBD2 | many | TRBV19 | TGTGCCAGTAGTCTGCTAGCGGGAGGAGGGTTCGATGAGCAGTTCTTC | CASSLLAGGGFDEQFF
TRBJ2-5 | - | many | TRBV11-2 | TGTGCCAGCAGCTTAGGGGACTTAGCAGGTGGGACCCAGTACTTC | CASSLGDLAGGTQYF
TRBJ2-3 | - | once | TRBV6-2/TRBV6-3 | TGTGCCAGCAGTTACCACAACCCCAGCACAGATACGCAGTATTTT | CASSYHNPSTDTQYF
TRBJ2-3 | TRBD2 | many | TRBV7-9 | TGTGCCAGCAGACCCGGACTAGCGGAAACGAGCACAGATACGCAGTATTTT | CASRPGLAETSTDTQYF
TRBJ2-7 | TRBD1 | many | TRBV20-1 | TGCAGTGCTAGTAACCGGGACAGGGCGCGCTACGAGCAGTACTTC | CSASNRDRARYEQYF
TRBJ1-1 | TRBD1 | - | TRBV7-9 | TGTGCCAGCAGCTTGGGCGTGCCGGGACAGGGGAACACTGAAGCTTTCTTT | CASSLGVPGQGNTEAFF
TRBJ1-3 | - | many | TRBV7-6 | TGTGCCAGCAGCTTAGGTGACGGCAACTCTGGAAACACCATATATTTT | CASSLGDGNSGNTIYF
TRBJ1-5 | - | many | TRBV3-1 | TGTGCCAGCAGCTTGGGAAATAGCAATCAGCCCCAGCATTTT | CASSLGNSNQPQHF
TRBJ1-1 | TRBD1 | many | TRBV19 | TGTGCCAGTAGTACGACAGGGTTTCGGAACCCAGGTGAAGCTTTCTTT | CASSTTGFRNPGEAFF
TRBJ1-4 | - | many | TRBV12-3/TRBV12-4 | TGTGCCAGCAGAAAATATGCAACTAATGAAAAACTGTTTTTT | CASRKYATNEKLFF
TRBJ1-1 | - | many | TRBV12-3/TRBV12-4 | TGTGCCAGCAGCAAGGACAGAGGTGAAGCTTTCTTT | CASSKDRGEAFF
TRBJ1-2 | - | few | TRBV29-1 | TGCAGCGTTGCGGAGACGGGGGGCGGCCGAATTTCATACTATGGCTACACCTTC | CSVAETGGGRISYYGYTF
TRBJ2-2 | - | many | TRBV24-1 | TGTGCCACCAGAGGATCGAACACCGGGGAGCTGTTTTTT | CATRGSNTGELFF
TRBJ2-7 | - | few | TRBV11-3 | TGTGCCAGCAGCTCCACGAGGGAGCAGTACTTC | CASSSTREQYF
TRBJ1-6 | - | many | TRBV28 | TGTGCCAGCACCCGGGTTCCAAATTCACCCCTCCACTTT | CASTRVPNSPLHF
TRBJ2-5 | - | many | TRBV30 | TGTGCCTGGACTAGTTCGGAGACCCAGTACTTC | CAWTSSETQYF
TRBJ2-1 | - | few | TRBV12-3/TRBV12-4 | TGTGCCAGCAGTTTTAGAGGGAGTGAGGAGCAGTTCTTC | CASSFRGSEEQFF
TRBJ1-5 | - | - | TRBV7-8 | TGTGCCAGCAGCATAGAAGGGATAACAGAACGGAATCAGCCCCAGCATTTT | CASSIEGITERNQPQHF